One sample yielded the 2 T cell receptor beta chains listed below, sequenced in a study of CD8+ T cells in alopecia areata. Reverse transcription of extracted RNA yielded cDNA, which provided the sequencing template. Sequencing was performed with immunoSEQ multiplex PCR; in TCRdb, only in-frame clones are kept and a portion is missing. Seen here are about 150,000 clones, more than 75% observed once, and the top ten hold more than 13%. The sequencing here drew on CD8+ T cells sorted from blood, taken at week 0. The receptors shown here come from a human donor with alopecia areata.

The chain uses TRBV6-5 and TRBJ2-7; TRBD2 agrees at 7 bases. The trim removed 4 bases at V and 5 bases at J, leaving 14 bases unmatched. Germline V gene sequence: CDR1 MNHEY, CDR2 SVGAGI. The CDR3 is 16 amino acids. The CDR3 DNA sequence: TGTGCCAGCAGTTCTTCCATAGGCGGGAGATTCGACGAGCAGTACTTC. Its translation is CASSSSIGGRFDEQYF.

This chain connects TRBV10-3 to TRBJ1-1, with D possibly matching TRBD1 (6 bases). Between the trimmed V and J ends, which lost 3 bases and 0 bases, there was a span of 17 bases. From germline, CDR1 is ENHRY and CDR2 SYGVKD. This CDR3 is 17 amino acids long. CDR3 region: CAISDLRQDRMNTEAFF. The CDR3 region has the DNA TGTGCCATCAGTGATTTAAGACAGGACCGCATGAACACTGAAGCTTTCTTT.